This entry lists 26 T cell receptor beta chains sequenced from one sample in a study of early T cells in non-severe SARS-CoV-2 infection. A single record per CDR3 protein comes from TCRdb applying MiXCR to the 5' RACE reads. The data hold about 48,000 distinct CDR3 sequences, with roughly 9.8% observed a single time. Material for sequencing was whole blood. These receptors came from an adult who was a healthcare worker with PCR-confirmed SARS-CoV-2 infection or an uninfected control (not recorded which).

The chain couples TRBV6-6 to TRBJ2-3; TRBD1 aligns across 9 bases. V trimming: 5 bases; J trimming: 14 bases; junction bases outside the gene matches: 8. CDR3 length: 12 amino acids. The germline CDR1 and CDR2 sequences are MNHNY and SVGAGI (reference sequence). This CDR3 is CASSRTGGESYF. As DNA, the CDR3 is TGTGCCAGCAGTCGAACAGGGGGCGAGTCGTATTTT.

The rearrangement joins TRBV9 to TRBJ2-1, with 8 bases matching TRBD2. V dropped 7 bases and J dropped 12; count of bases not matched to a gene: 9. The CDR3 loop spans 12 amino acids. Germline lookup yields CDR1 SGDLS and CDR2 YYNGEE. The CDR3 spells CASAGGLFGQFF. DNA for the CDR3: TGTGCCAGCGCGGGAGGACTTTTTGGGCAGTTCTTC.

About this clonotype itself: One end of the junction does not line up with germline, which may come from a read error. The rearrangement joins TRBV29-1 to TRBJ2-3; 10 positions agree with TRBD2. Per germline, CDR1 SQVTM and CDR2 ANQGSEA. CDR3 length: 14 residues. In nucleotides, the CDR3 is TGCAGCGTCGAAGGACTAGCGGTCACAGATACGCAGTATTTT. This translates into CSVEGLAVTDTQYF.

The chain links TRBV27 to TRBJ2-2, with no clear D. CDR1 is MNHEY, CDR2 SMNVEV, per germline (reference sequence). Deletions cut 3 bases from V and 1 base from J, with 6 bases between. This CDR3 has 14 amino acids. CDR3 sequence reads: CASSFYRNTGELFF. Here the CDR3 DNA reads TGTGCCAGCAGTTTCTACAGGAACACCGGGGAGCTGTTTTTT.

This clonotype was observed a few times. Since the CDR3 does not end with the conserved phenylalanine or tryptophan, this likely comes from a read error. This chain links TRBV20-1 with TRBJ1-1; D is perhaps TRBD1 (6 bases). V was trimmed by 8 bases and J by 3 bases, leaving 22 bases between them. Germline loops: CDR1 DFQATT, CDR2 SNEGSKA (reference sequence). The CDR3 loop spans 15 amino acids. CDR3 coding DNA: TGCAGTTCACGAGGGGGGGCCCAGGGTCACACTGAAGCTTTCTCT. This sequence encodes CSSRGGAQGHTEAFS.

On this clonotype: Here the CDR3 omits its conserved ending phenylalanine or tryptophan, so a read error is the likely source. Here the CDR3 reads CASSLPQGEQFL. CDR3 sequence (DNA): TGTGCCAGCAGCTTACCACAGGGGGAGCAGTTCCTC. The rearrangement links TRBV5-6 to TRBJ2-1; 7 nucleotides agree with TRBD1. The germline CDR1 and CDR2 sequences are SGHDT and YYEEEE. This CDR3 is 12 amino acids long. V shed 2 bases, J shed 10 bases, and the junction held 3 bases outside the gene matches.

As to this clonotype: A much larger clone lies a single base off, so this may be a read error. V is TRBV3-1 and J is TRBJ1-3; tentatively, D is TRBD1 (5 bases). Germline V lookup: CDR1 LGHDT, CDR2 YNNKEL (reference sequence). The CDR3 consists of 15 residues. V was shortened by 4 bases and J by 2 bases, with 12 bases between the two germline ends. CDR3 DNA: TGTGCCAGCAGCCCCTTGGGGCGCACTGGAAACACCATATATTTT. The encoded protein is CASSPLGRTGNTIYF.

The chain uses TRBV4-1 and TRBJ2-1, with D perhaps matching TRBD2 (6 bases). The CDR3 is 14 residues long. Germline CDR1 and CDR2: MGHRA and YSYEKL. V lost 5 bases, J lost 7 bases, and 15 bases lay in between. CDR3 protein: CASSDRGLLNEQFF. As DNA, the CDR3 is TGCGCCAGCAGCGATCGGGGACTGTTAAATGAGCAGTTCTTC.

Many counts were recorded for this clonotype. The V and J genes are TRBV30 and TRBJ1-4, with D possibly TRBD1 on 5 matching bases. CDR1 is GTSNPN, CDR2 SVGIG, per germline (reference sequence). This CDR3 is 15 amino acids long. The V gene lost 0 bases and the J gene lost 8 bases, with 16 bases spanning the gap. The CDR3 DNA reads TGTGCCTGGAGTGTACGGGCAGGGATCAGGGAAAAACTGTTTTTT. Protein sequence: CAWSVRAGIREKLFF. Complete variable domain (other parts from reference TRBV30 and TRBJ1-4): SQTIHQWPATLVQPVGSPLSLECTVEGTSNPNLYWYRQAAGRGLQLLFYSVGIGQISSEVPQNLSASRPQDRQFILSSKKLLLSDSGFYLCAWSVRAGIREKLFFGSGTQLSVL.

This clonotype was seen at least ten times. DNA for the CDR3: TGCGCCACCGGCCTAACAGGGGGCCGGACTGAAGCTTTCTTT. Translation gives CATGLTGGRTEAFF. V and J are TRBV10-2 and TRBJ1-1; 9 nucleotides match TRBD1. V lost 10 bases and J lost 5; bases outside the gene matches: 11. The CDR3 is made up of 14 amino acids. Germline V gene sequence: CDR1 WSHSY, CDR2 SAAADI.

At least ten counts were recorded for this clonotype. The chain recombines TRBV28 with TRBJ2-1, with 10 bases lining up with TRBD2. The V gene's germline CDR1 is MDHEN and CDR2 SYDVKM. The length of the CDR3 is 13 residues. After removal of 10 bases from V and 4 bases from J, the junction contained 4 bases not matched to a gene. CDR3 residues: CATGLADYNEQFF. The CDR3 DNA is TGTGCCACCGGACTAGCGGATTACAATGAGCAGTTCTTC.

The V gene is TRBV14, the J gene TRBJ2-1; D possibly corresponds to TRBD2 (6 bases). CDR1 and CDR2 from the germline V gene are SGHDN and FVKESK. V was pared by 4 bases and J by 4 bases, with 11 bases between. The length of the CDR3 is 14 residues. CDR3 bases: TGTGCCAGCAGCCTTACTGCGGGGTACAATGAGCAGTTCTTC. Protein sequence: CASSLTAGYNEQFF.

The rearrangement links TRBV6-5 to TRBJ2-1; D ambiguous. CDR1 is MNHEY, CDR2 SVGAGI, per germline. The CDR3 totals 14 residues. Trimming took 2 bases from V and 1 from J, leaving 6 bases between them. CDR3 sequence reads: CASSYRASYNEQFF. CDR3 coding DNA: TGTGCCAGCAGTTACAGAGCGTCCTACAATGAGCAGTTCTTC.

This clonotype was counted between two and nine times. The chain has TRBV7-8 and TRBJ1-2; D is ambiguous. Germline V gene data show CDR1 as SGHVS and CDR2 as FQNEAQ. The V and J ends lost 5 bases and 0 bases respectively, with 22 bases between them. The CDR3 consists of 18 residues. The CDR3 nucleotides are TGTGCCAGCAGCGCAGAAGACATCCTAGGAGGATCTAACTATGGCTACACCTTC. This encodes CASSAEDILGGSNYGYTF. Complete variable domain (other parts from reference TRBV7-8 and TRBJ1-2): GAGVSQSPRYKVAKRGQDVALRCDPISGHVSLFWYQQALGQGPEFLTYFQNEAQLDKSGLPSDRFFAERPEGSVSTLKIQRTQQEDSAVYLCASSAEDILGGSNYGYTFGSGTRLTVV.

This clonotype was detected many times. This sequence joins TRBV29-1 and TRBJ2-4; D is unresolved. V was shortened by 7 bases and J by 4 bases, with 8 bases between the two germline ends. CDR3 size: 11 residues. Germline values: CDR1 SQVTM, CDR2 ANQGSEA. This chain's CDR3 is CSAGPKNIQYF. The CDR3 DNA sequence: TGCAGCGCCGGGCCGAAAAACATTCAGTACTTC.

The gene calls are TRBV20-1 and TRBJ1-1; perhaps TRBD1 as D (5 bases). The CDR3 extends over 11 amino acids. From germline, CDR1 is DFQATT and CDR2 SNEGSKA (reference sequence). Written as DNA, the CDR3 is TGCAGCCTGGGGGATTACACTGAAGCTTTCTTT. It translates to CSLGDYTEAFF.

This chain uses TRBV10-3 with TRBJ2-3, with 10 bases lining up with TRBD1. From germline, CDR1 is ENHRY and CDR2 SYGVKD. The CDR3 consists of 21 residues. V gave up 6 bases and J gave up 2 bases; unmatched junction bases: 23. The CDR3 DNA reads TGTGCCATCAGGGAGACCAGGGTGACAGGGGGCGATATCCCGACCACAGATACGCAGTATTTT. Its protein is CAIRETRVTGGDIPTTDTQYF.

The chain employs TRBV11-2 and TRBJ2-1; 7 bases match TRBD2. The CDR3 contains 14 residues. Germline V gene lookup returns CDR1 SGHAT and CDR2 FQNNGV. V shed 3 bases and J 9 bases; nucleotides not matched to a gene: 8. The CDR3 spells CASSFNLREFEQFF. The CDR3 DNA sequence: TGTGCCAGCAGCTTTAATCTGCGGGAGTTTGAGCAGTTCTTC.

The rearrangement links TRBV7-9 to TRBJ2-1; TRBD2 aligns across 9 bases. Germline V gene sequence: CDR1 SEHNR, CDR2 FQNEAQ (reference sequence). This CDR3 spans 16 amino acids. Germline trimming cut 5 bases from V and 4 bases from J; bases unmatched to any gene: 9. The DNA for the CDR3 is TGTGCCAGCAGCGTTCCTCCTAGCGGGGCTTACAATGAGCAGTTCTTC. This gives the protein CASSVPPSGAYNEQFF.

The chain is built from TRBV7-2 and TRBJ2-2; D is perhaps TRBD1 (5 bases). CDR1 is SGHTA, CDR2 FQGNSA, per germline. The CDR3 contains 14 residues. V was shortened by 1 base and J by 4 bases, with 7 bases between the two germline ends. This chain's CDR3 is CASSLEQATGELFF. CDR3 nucleotide sequence: TGTGCCAGCAGCTTAGAACAGGCCACCGGGGAGCTGTTTTTT.

This clonotype occurred many times. The chain links TRBV19 to TRBJ1-4, with D unresolved. The CDR3 has 15 amino acids. Trimming left V 4 bases short and J 0 bases short, with 9 bases between. Germline CDR1 is LNHDA and CDR2 is SQIVND (reference sequence). CDR3 sequence: CASSTNTATNEKLFF. The CDR3 DNA reads TGTGCCAGTAGTACCAATACAGCAACTAATGAAAAACTGTTTTTT.

This clonotype was counted ten times or more. This chain joins TRBV7-6 and TRBJ1-2; TRBD1 agrees at 11 bases. V trimming: 4 bases; J trimming: 0 bases; junction bases outside the gene matches: 7. CDR3 length: 17 residues. CDR1 is SGHVS, CDR2 FNYEAQ, per germline. The CDR3 loop reads CASSCGGTGGPNYGYTF. CDR3 DNA sequence: TGTGCCAGCAGCTGTGGGGGGACAGGGGGTCCTAACTATGGCTACACCTTC.

This clonotype was seen a handful of times. The V gene is TRBV7-9, the J gene TRBJ2-1; D is ambiguous. CDR1 is SEHNR, CDR2 FQNEAQ, per germline (reference sequence). The CDR3 runs to 15 residues. V was cut by 1 base and J by 8 bases, with 15 bases left in between. CDR3 loop: CASSLGTNEFYEQFF. The CDR3, as DNA: TGTGCCAGCAGCTTAGGGACCAACGAATTCTATGAGCAGTTCTTC.

The rearrangement links TRBV12-5 to TRBJ2-5; weak D call: TRBD2 (5 bases). Germline V gene data show CDR1 as LGHNT and CDR2 as FRNRAP. The CDR3 has 14 residues. Trimming took off 5 bases at V and 4 bases at J, with 14 bases between the two ends. The CDR3 nucleotides are TGTGCTAGTGGTCCCCACGTGGGAGTAGAGACCCAGTACTTC. Translating gives CASGPHVGVETQYF.

In this sample, this clonotype turned up many times. CDR3 nucleotide sequence: TGTGCCAGCAGCTTAGAGGCAGGGCGGATCTACGAGCAGTACTTC. Its protein product is CASSLEAGRIYEQYF. The chain links TRBV7-9 to TRBJ2-7, with D possibly matching TRBD1 (5 bases). Trimming left V 1 base short and J 3 bases short, with 13 bases between. This CDR3 has 15 amino acids. The germline V gene has CDR1 SEHNR and CDR2 FQNEAQ (reference sequence).

This clonotype was counted only a few times. This sequence joins TRBV12-3 or TRBV12-4 and TRBJ2-3; D is unresolved. V was pared by 3 bases and J by 1 base, with 8 bases between. CDR3 size: 14 residues. The CDR3 DNA sequence: TGTGCCAGCAGTTTTCTGTGGGGCACAGATACGCAGTATTTT. Encoded protein: CASSFLWGTDTQYF.